A single sample gave rise to the 29 T cell receptor beta chains below, sequenced in a study of CD8+CD57+ T cells in acquired aplastic anemia. Genomic DNA provided the template from which TCR beta VDJ and CDR3 profiles were obtained. TCRdb independently ran MiXCR on the reads; one entry per CDR3 protein. The sample holds about 220,000 distinct CDR3 sequences, about 37% seen once. The sample taken for sequencing was sorted CD4+, CD8+, or CD8+CD57+ T cells (not recorded which) from PBMCs. These TCRs come from a human donor in good health, serving as a control.

This clonotype was picked up a small number of times. The V and J genes are TRBV29-1 and TRBJ2-7, with D hard to call. CDR1 is SQVTM and CDR2 is ANQGSEA in the germline V gene. V shed 4 bases and J shed 3 bases, with 10 bases lying between them. This CDR3 has 12 amino acids. The CDR3 bases are TGCAGCGTTGGTGGCAGCTTCTACGAGCAGTACTTC. Amino acids: CSVGGSFYEQYF.

Remarks on this clonotype: A clone one base away is much larger, so this may be a read error. V and J are TRBV7-8 and TRBJ2-7; D gene uncertain. This CDR3 comprises 12 residues. Germline-derived CDR1 and CDR2 are SGHVS and FQNEAQ. This chain's CDR3 is CVSSLDTYEQYF. CDR3 sequence (DNA): TGTGTCAGCAGCCTCGACACGTACGAGCAGTACTTC.

Concerning this clonotype: Being one base from a much bigger clone, this may be a read error. The CDR3 nucleotides read TGTGCCAGCAGCATCCAGGCCGGGGGAACTGAAGCTTTCTTT. Amino acid sequence: CASSIQAGGTEAFF. The rearrangement uses TRBV7-2 and TRBJ1-1; D perhaps matches TRBD1 (5 bases). Deletions cut 5 bases from V and 5 bases from J, with 15 bases between. The CDR3 consists of 14 residues. The germline CDR1 and CDR2 sequences are SGHTA and FQGNSA.

Concerning this clonotype itself: This CDR3 is missing its conserved last phenylalanine or tryptophan, likely due to a read error. V and J are TRBV24-1 and TRBJ2-1; D possibly corresponds to TRBD2 (6 bases). Between the trimmed V and J ends, which lost 0 bases and 12 bases, there was a span of 26 bases. This CDR3 is 18 amino acids long. Germline-derived CDR1 and CDR2 are KGHDR and SFDVKD. Here the CDR3 reads CATSDLNRDVAGPHGQFL. The CDR3 DNA follows: TGTGCCACCAGTGATTTGAACCGCGACGTGGCGGGACCCCACGGGCAGTTCCTC.

With respect to this clonotype: Possible read error: a much larger clone is one base away. The chain links TRBV19 to TRBJ1-3; TRBD1 matches 8 bases. The CDR3 contains 15 residues. Germline values: CDR1 LNHDA, CDR2 SQIVND (reference sequence). The CDR3 DNA sequence: TGTGCCAGTAGTTCCCAGGGGGCCGGAGGAAACACCATGTATTTT. It specifies CASSSQGAGGNTMYF.

The chain couples TRBV19 to TRBJ2-3, with D unclear. The CDR3 extends over 15 amino acids. Trimming removed 3 bases at V and 4 bases at J, with 14 bases between. CDR1 and CDR2 (germline): LNHDA, SQIVND (reference sequence). DNA of the CDR3: TGTGCCAGTAGTATTGAGGCAGTCCATTCAGATACGCAGTATTTT. Its translation is CASSIEAVHSDTQYF.

Worth noting for this clonotype: A much bigger clone sits one base away, suggesting this may be a read error. The chain carries TRBV20-1 and TRBJ2-1; D not certain. The germline gives CDR1 DFQATT, CDR2 SNEGSKA (reference sequence). The CDR3 has 14 amino acids. CDR3 in DNA: TGCAGTGCTAGAGTGTCAGGTGTCACCAATGAGCGGTTCTTC. Translation gives CSARVSGVTNERFF.

This clonotype was seen repeatedly, ten times or more. V and J are TRBV11-1 and TRBJ2-1; no firm D call. V lost 0 bases and J lost 8, with 17 bases in between. Germline-derived CDR1 and CDR2 are SGHAT and FQDESV (reference sequence). The CDR3 contains 16 residues. The DNA for the CDR3 is TGTGCCAGCAGCTTAGCACCTGGAGCATTAAGGGATGAGCAGTTCTTC. Translating gives CASSLAPGALRDEQFF. The complete variable domain, with remaining parts taken from reference TRBV11-1 and TRBJ2-1, reads EAEVAQSPRYKITEKSQAVAFWCDPISGHATLYWYRQILGQGPELLVQFQDESVVDDSQLPKDRFSAERLKGVDSTLKIQPAELGDSAMYLCASSLAPGALRDEQFFGPGTRLTVL.

Of note for this clonotype: A much larger clone differs by one base, so this may be a read error. This rearrangement joins TRBV5-6 to TRBJ1-3; 7 bases match TRBD1. The ends lost 4 bases at V and 4 bases at J; junction bases unmatched: 5. Germline CDR1 is SGHDT and CDR2 is YYEEEE. The CDR3 loop spans 14 amino acids. Here the CDR3 DNA reads TGTGCCAGCAGCCCACAGGGGCGCGGAAACACCATATATTTT. Amino acids: CASSPQGRGNTIYF.

This clonotype was counted ten times or more. The rearrangement links TRBV5-8 to TRBJ2-7; D is ambiguous. The CDR3 length is 13 residues. In germline, CDR1 is SGHTS, CDR2 YDEGEE. Trimming pared 0 bases from V and 12 bases from J, leaving 16 bases between. The CDR3 nucleotides read TGTGCCAGCAGCTTGGCTTTGGACGCCAGCCCGTACTTC. Translated, it gives CASSLALDASPYF.

The genes are TRBV29-1 and TRBJ2-5; perhaps TRBD1 as D (6 bases). Germline V gives CDR1 SQVTM, CDR2 ANQGSEA. V was shortened by 7 bases and J by 5 bases, with 11 bases between the two germline ends. This CDR3 is built from 11 residues. The DNA of the CDR3 is TGCAGCGCAAGGACAGCGGAGACCCAGTACTTC. Its protein is CSARTAETQYF.

In regard to this clonotype: This may arise from a read error, as a much more abundant clone is one base away. The chain uses TRBV5-1 and TRBJ2-3; D is possibly TRBD2 (6 bases). The CDR3 is made up of 15 amino acids. Trimming removed 3 bases at V and 6 bases at J, with 17 bases between. CDR1 is SGHRS, CDR2 YFSETQ, per germline. CDR3 sequence (DNA): TGCGCCAGCAGCTCGATGCCGAGCCGGGGGGATACGCAGTATTTT. This codes for CASSSMPSRGDTQYF.

V is TRBV6-5 and J is TRBJ1-5; TRBD1 aligns across 9 bases. This CDR3 has 15 amino acids. In germline, CDR1 is MNHEY, CDR2 SVGAGI. The V and J ends lost 6 bases and 1 base, in that order; junction bases with no gene match: 4. DNA for the CDR3: TGTGCCAGCAGATACGGGACAGGGAGCAATCAGCCCCAGCATTTT. This sequence encodes CASRYGTGSNQPQHF.

This clonotype showed up just a few times. The genes are TRBV5-1 and TRBJ1-5; D is perhaps TRBD1 (5 bases). V was shortened by 4 bases and J by 7 bases, with 21 bases between the two germline ends. From germline, CDR1 is SGHRS and CDR2 YFSETQ. The CDR3 totals 16 residues. Here the CDR3 DNA reads TGCGCCAGCAGCCAGGATGGGATGACAGCCGGACAGCCCCAGCATTTT. This gives the protein CASSQDGMTAGQPQHF.

This clonotype has at least ten counts. The chain couples TRBV9 to TRBJ2-3; D gene uncertain. CDR1 is SGDLS, CDR2 YYNGEE, per germline. V lost 4 bases and J lost 0, with 9 bases in between. The CDR3 length is 14 residues. Written as DNA, the CDR3 is TGTGCCAGCAGCTACGGCCTTAGCACAGATACGCAGTATTTT. Translation gives CASSYGLSTDTQYF.

This clonotype was seen repeatedly, ten times or more. This chain connects TRBV20-1 to TRBJ2-7; no firm D call. There are 15 residues in the CDR3. CDR1 and CDR2 from the germline V gene are DFQATT and SNEGSKA (reference sequence). V lost 3 bases, J lost 0 bases, and 15 bases lay in between. The CDR3 reads CSASGGRGSSYEQYF. In DNA form, the CDR3 reads TGCAGTGCTAGTGGCGGAAGAGGAAGCTCCTACGAGCAGTACTTC.

This clonotype was counted many times. The chain recombines TRBV2 with TRBJ2-2; D is perhaps TRBD1 or TRBD2 (5 bases each). CDR3 size: 15 residues. Trimming took 4 bases from V and 6 from J, leaving 15 bases between them. CDR1 is SNHLY and CDR2 is FYNNEI in the germline V gene. The CDR3 DNA reads as TGTGCCAGCAGTGGGTATAATGTGGGGGCCGGGGAGCTGTTTTTT. It translates to CASSGYNVGAGELFF.

The chain links TRBV29-1 to TRBJ1-2, with 9 nucleotides matching TRBD1. Germline assignment: CDR1 SQVTM and CDR2 ANQGSEA. V trimming: 7 bases; J trimming: 4 bases; junction bases outside the gene matches: 7. This CDR3 contains 13 residues. The CDR3 DNA is TGCAGCGGCGGGGGACAGGGCGGCTATGGCTACACCTTC. It translates to CSGGGQGGYGYTF.

This rearrangement joins TRBV15 to TRBJ2-7; 11 bases line up with TRBD1. The V gene's germline CDR1 is LNHNV and CDR2 YYDKDF (reference sequence). The trim removed 1 base at V and 7 bases at J, leaving 12 bases unmatched. The CDR3 is 17 amino acids. This chain's CDR3 is CATSRAAGTGGVREQYF. The DNA for the CDR3 is TGTGCCACCAGCAGAGCCGCCGGGACAGGGGGTGTTAGGGAGCAGTACTTC.

The table lists this clonotype with a few counts. The chain links TRBV11-1 to TRBJ1-5, with D possibly being TRBD1 (6 bases). The V gene's germline CDR1 is SGHAT and CDR2 FQDESV (reference sequence). Trimming took off 0 bases at V and 2 bases at J, with 11 bases between the two ends. The CDR3 loop spans 16 amino acids. The chain's CDR3 is CASSLAHREGNQPQHF. For the CDR3, the DNA is TGTGCCAGCAGCTTAGCGCACAGGGAAGGCAATCAGCCCCAGCATTTT.

This clonotype was seen only a few times. This clone may be a read error of a much larger clone one base away. The chain has TRBV19 and TRBJ1-2; D not certain. Per the germline V gene, CDR1 is LNHDA and CDR2 is SQIVND (reference sequence). The CDR3 sequence is 14 residues long. CDR3 sequence (DNA): TGTGCCAGTAGTAACTACGGGAGAGACTATGGCCACACCTTC. This encodes CASSNYGRDYGHTF.

This clonotype came up many times. The chain recombines TRBV7-8 with TRBJ1-1; possible D gene TRBD1, 5 bases. V was pared by 5 bases and J by 11 bases, with 24 bases between. This CDR3 is 15 amino acids long. Germline V lookup: CDR1 SGHVS, CDR2 FQNEAQ. The CDR3: CASSDRRVAPSGAFF. The DNA for the CDR3 is TGTGCCAGCAGCGACCGCAGGGTAGCACCGTCGGGGGCTTTCTTT.

At least ten counts were recorded for this clonotype. CDR3 nucleotide sequence: TGTGCCAGCAGTTACGGGGAGGGCGAGACCCAGTACTTC. This encodes CASSYGEGETQYF. The V gene is TRBV6-6, the J gene TRBJ2-5, with 7 bases identical to TRBD2. Trimming cost V 2 bases and J 5 bases; bases outside gene matches: 2. CDR3 length: 13 residues. Germline V lookup: CDR1 MNHNY, CDR2 SVGAGI (reference sequence).

This clonotype has ten or more counts. V usage is TRBV11-2 and J usage is TRBJ1-5; possible D gene TRBD1, 5 bases. V shed 3 bases and J shed 8 bases, with 14 bases lying between them. CDR1 is SGHAT, CDR2 FQNNGV, per germline. CDR3 size: 14 residues. The CDR3 region has the DNA TGTGCCAGCAGCTTGAGTGGGGGTGGAGAGCCCCAGCATTTT. It codes for CASSLSGGGEPQHF. The full variable domain, in which reference TRBV11-2 and TRBJ1-5 provide the parts outside the CDR3, is EAGVAQSPRYKIIEKRQSVAFWCNPISGHATLYWYQQILGQGPKLLIQFQNNGVVDDSQLPKDRFSAERLKGVDSTLKIQPAKLEDSAVYLCASSLSGGGEPQHFGDGTRLSIL.

This clonotype was counted ten times or more. The chain has TRBV11-2 and TRBJ2-7, with 8 bases fitting TRBD1. Germline V gene sequence: CDR1 SGHAT, CDR2 FQNNGV. V lost 4 bases to trimming and J lost 2 bases; unmatched junction nucleotides: 7. The CDR3 covers 15 residues. This CDR3 is CASSSFRGRAYEQYF. In DNA, the CDR3 is TGTGCCAGCAGCTCGTTCAGGGGGCGAGCCTACGAGCAGTACTTC.

This clonotype has ten or more counts. The chain joins TRBV7-2 to TRBJ1-2, with D perhaps matching TRBD1 (6 bases). Per the germline V gene, CDR1 is SGHTA and CDR2 is FQGNSA. The CDR3 covers 14 residues. Trimming removed 1 base from V and 5 bases from J, with 11 bases in between. This CDR3 reads CASSLVAGEYGYTF. Here the CDR3 DNA reads TGTGCCAGCAGCTTAGTAGCAGGGGAATATGGCTACACCTTC. The whole variable domain, remainder taken from reference TRBV7-2 and TRBJ1-2, is GAGVSQSPSNKVTEKGKDVELRCDPISGHTALYWYRQSLGQGLEFLIYFQGNSAPDKSGLPSDRFSAERTGGSVSTLTIQRTQQEDSAVYLCASSLVAGEYGYTFGSGTRLTVV.

In its sample, this clonotype was seen many times. The V call is TRBV10-3, the J call TRBJ2-2; D not resolved. Germline values: CDR1 ENHRY, CDR2 SYGVKD. The CDR3 runs 12 residues. V lost 8 bases, J lost 3 bases, and 7 bases lay in between. The DNA of the CDR3 is TGTGCCATCTCTGGCGACACCGGGGAGCTGTTTTTT. Protein sequence: CAISGDTGELFF.

This clonotype was counted at least ten times. This chain joins TRBV29-1 and TRBJ1-2; D is undetermined. V was pared by 3 bases and J by 6 bases, with 14 bases between. This CDR3 region has 13 residues. The germline V gene has CDR1 SQVTM and CDR2 ANQGSEA. DNA for the CDR3: TGCAGCGTTGATCCGGGTATTTATGATGGCTACACCTTC. Its protein product is CSVDPGIYDGYTF.

This clonotype was detected a few times. V usage is TRBV29-1 and J usage is TRBJ2-7, with D possibly called TRBD1 or TRBD2 (5 bases each). Looked up from germline, CDR1 is SQVTM and CDR2 is ANQGSEA. Trimming removed 5 bases from V and 7 bases from J, with 21 bases in between. The CDR3 is 14 residues long. CDR3: CSVQGRVPAGEQYF. As DNA, the CDR3 is TGCAGCGTTCAGGGACGGGTCCCGGCTGGTGAGCAGTACTTC.